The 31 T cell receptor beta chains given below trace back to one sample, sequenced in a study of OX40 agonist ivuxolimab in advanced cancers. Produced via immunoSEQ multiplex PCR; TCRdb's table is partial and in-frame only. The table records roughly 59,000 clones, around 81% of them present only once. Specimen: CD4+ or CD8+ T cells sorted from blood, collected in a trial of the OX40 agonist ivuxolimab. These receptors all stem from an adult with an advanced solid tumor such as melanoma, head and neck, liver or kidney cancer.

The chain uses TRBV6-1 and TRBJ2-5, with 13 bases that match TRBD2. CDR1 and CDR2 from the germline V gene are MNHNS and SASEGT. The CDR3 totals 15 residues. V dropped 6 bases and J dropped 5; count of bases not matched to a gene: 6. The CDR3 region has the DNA TGTGCCAGCAGAATGGGACTAGCGGGGACGGAGACCCAGTACTTC. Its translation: CASRMGLAGTETQYF.

The CDR3 DNA sequence: TGTGCCAGCAGAGGACAGGGACGGAACACTGAAGCTTTCTTT. Its translation is CASRGQGRNTEAFF. J is TRBJ1-1 and V is TRBV6-6; 8 nucleotides match TRBD1. Looked up from germline, CDR1 is MNHNY and CDR2 is SVGAGI (reference sequence). There are 14 residues in the CDR3. With 6 bases clipped from V and 1 base from J, the junction kept 4 bases outside the gene matches.

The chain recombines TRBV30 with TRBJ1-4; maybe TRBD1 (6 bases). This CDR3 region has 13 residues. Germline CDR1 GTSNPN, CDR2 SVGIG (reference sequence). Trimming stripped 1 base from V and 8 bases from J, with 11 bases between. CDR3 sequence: CAWSAQGGEKLFF. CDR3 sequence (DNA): TGTGCCTGGAGTGCACAGGGTGGGGAAAAACTGTTTTTT.

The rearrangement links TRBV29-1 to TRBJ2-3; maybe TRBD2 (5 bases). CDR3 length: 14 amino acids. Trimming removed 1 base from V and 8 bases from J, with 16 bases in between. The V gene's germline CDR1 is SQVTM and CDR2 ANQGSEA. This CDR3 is CSVEVFEGWGTQYF. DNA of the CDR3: TGCAGCGTTGAAGTGTTTGAGGGCTGGGGTACGCAGTATTTT.

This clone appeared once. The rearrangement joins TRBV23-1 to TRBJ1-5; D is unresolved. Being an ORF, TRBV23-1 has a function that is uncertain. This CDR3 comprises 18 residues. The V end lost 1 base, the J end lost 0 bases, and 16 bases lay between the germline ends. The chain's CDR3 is CASSQFFPTQYSNQPQHF. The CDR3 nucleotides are TGCGCCAGCAGTCAATTCTTTCCGACCCAGTATAGCAATCAGCCCCAGCATTTT.

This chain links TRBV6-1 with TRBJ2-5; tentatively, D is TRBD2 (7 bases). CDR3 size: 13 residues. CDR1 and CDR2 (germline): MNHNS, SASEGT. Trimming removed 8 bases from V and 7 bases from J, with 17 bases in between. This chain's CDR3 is CASLRGGEGTQYF. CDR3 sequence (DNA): TGTGCCAGCCTACGAGGGGGGGAGGGGACCCAGTACTTC.

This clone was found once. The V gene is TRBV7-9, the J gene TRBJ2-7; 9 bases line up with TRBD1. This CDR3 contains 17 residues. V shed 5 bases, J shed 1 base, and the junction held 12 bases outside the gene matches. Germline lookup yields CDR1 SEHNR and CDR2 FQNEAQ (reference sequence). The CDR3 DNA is TGTGCCAGCAGCGCACCGGGACAGGGATTTCATTCCTACGAGCAGTACTTC. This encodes CASSAPGQGFHSYEQYF.

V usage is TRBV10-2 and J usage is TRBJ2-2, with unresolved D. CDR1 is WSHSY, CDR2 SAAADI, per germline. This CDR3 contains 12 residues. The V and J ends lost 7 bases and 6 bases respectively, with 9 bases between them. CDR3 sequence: CASKFPPGELFF. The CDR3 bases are TGCGCCAGCAAATTCCCCCCCGGGGAGCTGTTTTTT.

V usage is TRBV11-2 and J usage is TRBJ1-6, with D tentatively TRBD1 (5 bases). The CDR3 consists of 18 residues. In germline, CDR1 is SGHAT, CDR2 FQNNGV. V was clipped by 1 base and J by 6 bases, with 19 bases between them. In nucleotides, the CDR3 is TGTGCCAGCAGCTTAGCTAGGGCCCTCCAGGGAGCTAATTCACCCCTCCACTTT. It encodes CASSLARALQGANSPLHF.

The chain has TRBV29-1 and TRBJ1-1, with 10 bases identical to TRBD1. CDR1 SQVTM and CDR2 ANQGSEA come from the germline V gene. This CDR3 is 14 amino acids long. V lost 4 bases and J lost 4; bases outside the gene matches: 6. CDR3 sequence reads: CSVGPGTGVTEAFF. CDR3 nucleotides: TGCAGCGTTGGTCCAGGGACAGGGGTCACTGAAGCTTTCTTT.

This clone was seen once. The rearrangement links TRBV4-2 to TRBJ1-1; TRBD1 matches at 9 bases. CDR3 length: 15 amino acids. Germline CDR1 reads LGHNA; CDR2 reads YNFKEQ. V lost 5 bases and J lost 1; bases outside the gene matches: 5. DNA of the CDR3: TGTGCCAGCAGCTATACGGGACAGGGGAACACTGAAGCTTTCTTT. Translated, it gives CASSYTGQGNTEAFF.

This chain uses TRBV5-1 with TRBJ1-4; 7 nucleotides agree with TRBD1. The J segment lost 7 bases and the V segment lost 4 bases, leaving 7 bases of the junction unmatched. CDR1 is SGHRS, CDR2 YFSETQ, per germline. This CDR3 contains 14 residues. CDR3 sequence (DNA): TGCGCCAGCAGCGTGGACAGGAGGGGTGAAAAACTGTTTTTT. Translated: CASSVDRRGEKLFF.

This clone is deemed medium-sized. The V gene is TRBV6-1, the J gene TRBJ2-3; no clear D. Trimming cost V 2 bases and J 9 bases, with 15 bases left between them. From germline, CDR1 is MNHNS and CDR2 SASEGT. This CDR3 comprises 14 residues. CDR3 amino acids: CASSESRPSGTQYF. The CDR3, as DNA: TGTGCCAGCAGTGAATCACGACCGTCAGGCACGCAGTATTTT.

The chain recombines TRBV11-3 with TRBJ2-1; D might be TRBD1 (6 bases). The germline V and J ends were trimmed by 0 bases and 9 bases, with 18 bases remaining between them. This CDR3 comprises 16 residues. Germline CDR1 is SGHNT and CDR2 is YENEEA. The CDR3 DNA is TGTGCCAGCAGCTTAGAGGGTGGGCCCAGGGGAGCTGAGCAGTTCTTC. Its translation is CASSLEGGPRGAEQFF. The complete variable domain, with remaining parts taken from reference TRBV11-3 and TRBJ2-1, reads EAGVVQSPRYKIIEKKQPVAFWCNPISGHNTLYWYLQNLGQGPELLIRYENEEAVDDSQLPKDRFSAERLKGVDSTLKIQPAELGDSAVYLCASSLEGGPRGAEQFFGPGTRLTVL.

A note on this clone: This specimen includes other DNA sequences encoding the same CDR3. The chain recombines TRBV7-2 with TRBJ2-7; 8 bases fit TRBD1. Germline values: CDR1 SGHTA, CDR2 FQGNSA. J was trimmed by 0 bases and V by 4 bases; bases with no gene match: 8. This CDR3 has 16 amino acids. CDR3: CASSSDRGQVSYEQYF. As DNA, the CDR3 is TGTGCCAGCAGCTCCGACCGGGGACAGGTCTCCTACGAGCAGTACTTC.

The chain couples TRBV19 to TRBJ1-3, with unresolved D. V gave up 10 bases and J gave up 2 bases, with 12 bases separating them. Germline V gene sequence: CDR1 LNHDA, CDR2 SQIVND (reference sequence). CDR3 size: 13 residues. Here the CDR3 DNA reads TGTGCCACCCAGGCAAGGGCTGGAAACACCATATATTTT. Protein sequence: CATQARAGNTIYF.

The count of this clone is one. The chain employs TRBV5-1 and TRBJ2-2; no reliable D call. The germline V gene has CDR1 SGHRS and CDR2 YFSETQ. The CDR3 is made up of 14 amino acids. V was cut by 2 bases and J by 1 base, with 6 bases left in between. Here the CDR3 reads CASSLTLNTGELFF. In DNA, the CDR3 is TGCGCCAGCAGCTTAACGCTGAACACCGGGGAGCTGTTTTTT.

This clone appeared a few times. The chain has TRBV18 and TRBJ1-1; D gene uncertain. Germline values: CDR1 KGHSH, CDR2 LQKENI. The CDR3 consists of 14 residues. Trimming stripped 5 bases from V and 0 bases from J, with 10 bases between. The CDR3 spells CASSVTVMNTEAFF. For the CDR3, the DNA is TGTGCCAGCTCAGTCACAGTGATGAACACTGAAGCTTTCTTT.

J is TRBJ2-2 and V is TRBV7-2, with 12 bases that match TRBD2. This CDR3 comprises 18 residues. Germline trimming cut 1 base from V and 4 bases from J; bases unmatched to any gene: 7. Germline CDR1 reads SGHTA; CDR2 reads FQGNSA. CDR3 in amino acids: CASSLVRLAGVFTGELFF. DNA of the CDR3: TGTGCCAGCAGCTTAGTGAGACTAGCGGGGGTATTCACCGGGGAGCTGTTTTTT.

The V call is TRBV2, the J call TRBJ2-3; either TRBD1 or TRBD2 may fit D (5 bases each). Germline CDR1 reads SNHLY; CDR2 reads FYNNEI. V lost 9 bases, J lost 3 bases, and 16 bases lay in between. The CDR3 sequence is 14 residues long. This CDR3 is CARGVSGATDTQYF. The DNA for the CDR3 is TGTGCCAGGGGGGTTTCGGGTGCTACAGATACGCAGTATTTT. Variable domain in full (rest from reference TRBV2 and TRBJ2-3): EPEVTQTPSHQVTQMGQEVILRCVPISNHLYFYWYRQILGQKVEFLVSFYNNEISEKSEIFDDQFSVERPDGSNFTLKIRSTKLEDSAMYFCARGVSGATDTQYFGPGTRLTVL.

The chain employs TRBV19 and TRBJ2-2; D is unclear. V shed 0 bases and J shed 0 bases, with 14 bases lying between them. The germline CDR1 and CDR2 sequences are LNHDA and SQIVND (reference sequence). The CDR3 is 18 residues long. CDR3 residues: CASSIEIFLNSNTGELFF. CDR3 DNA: TGTGCCAGTAGTATAGAAATCTTCCTCAATTCGAACACCGGGGAGCTGTTTTTT.

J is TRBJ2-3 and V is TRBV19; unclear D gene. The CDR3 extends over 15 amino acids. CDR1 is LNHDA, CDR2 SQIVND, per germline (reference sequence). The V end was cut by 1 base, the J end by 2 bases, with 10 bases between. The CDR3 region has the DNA TGTGCCAGTAGTATAGGTGGCGGCTACACAGATACGCAGTATTTT. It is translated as CASSIGGGYTDTQYF.

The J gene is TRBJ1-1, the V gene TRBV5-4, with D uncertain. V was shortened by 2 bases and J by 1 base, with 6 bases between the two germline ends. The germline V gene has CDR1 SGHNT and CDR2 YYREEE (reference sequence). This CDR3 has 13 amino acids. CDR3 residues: CASSLGTNTEAFF. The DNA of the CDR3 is TGTGCCAGCAGCTTAGGCACGAACACTGAAGCTTTCTTT. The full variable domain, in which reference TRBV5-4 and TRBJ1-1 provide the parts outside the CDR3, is ETGVTQSPTHLIKTRGQQVTLRCSSQSGHNTVSWYQQALGQGPQFIFQYYREEENGRGNFPPRFSGLQFPNYSSELNVNALELDDSALYLCASSLGTNTEAFFGQGTRLTVV.

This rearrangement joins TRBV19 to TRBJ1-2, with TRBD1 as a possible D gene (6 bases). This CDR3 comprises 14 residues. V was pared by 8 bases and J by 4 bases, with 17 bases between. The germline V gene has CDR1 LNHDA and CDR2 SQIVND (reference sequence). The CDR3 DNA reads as TGTGCCAGTGGAAACAGGGTGAACCTCTATGGCTACACCTTC. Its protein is CASGNRVNLYGYTF. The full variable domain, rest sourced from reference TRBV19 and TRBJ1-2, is DGGITQSPKYLFRKEGQNVTLSCEQNLNHDAMYWYRQDPGQGLRLIYYSQIVNDFQKGDIAEGYSVSREKKESFPLTVTSAQKNPTAFYLCASGNRVNLYGYTFGSGTRLTVV.

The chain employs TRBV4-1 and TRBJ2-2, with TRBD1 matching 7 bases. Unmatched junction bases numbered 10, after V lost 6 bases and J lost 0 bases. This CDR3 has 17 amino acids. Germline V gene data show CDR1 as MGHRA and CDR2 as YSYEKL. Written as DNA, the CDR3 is TGCGCCAGCAGTCAGTACAGGGGCGCCCCGAACACCGGGGAGCTGTTTTTT. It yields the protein CASSQYRGAPNTGELFF.

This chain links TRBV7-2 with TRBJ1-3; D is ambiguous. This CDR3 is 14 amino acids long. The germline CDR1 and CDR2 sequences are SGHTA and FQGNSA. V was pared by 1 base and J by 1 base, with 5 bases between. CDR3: CASSLGGSGNTIYF. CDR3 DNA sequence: TGTGCCAGCAGCTTAGGGGGATCTGGAAACACCATATATTTT.

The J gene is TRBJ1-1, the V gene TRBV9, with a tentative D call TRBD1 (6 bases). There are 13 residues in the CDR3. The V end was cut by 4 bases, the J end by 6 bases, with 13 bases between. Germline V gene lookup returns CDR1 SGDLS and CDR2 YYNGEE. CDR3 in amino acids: CASSRQEGAEAFF. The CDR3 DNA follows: TGTGCCAGCAGCCGACAGGAGGGCGCTGAAGCTTTCTTT.

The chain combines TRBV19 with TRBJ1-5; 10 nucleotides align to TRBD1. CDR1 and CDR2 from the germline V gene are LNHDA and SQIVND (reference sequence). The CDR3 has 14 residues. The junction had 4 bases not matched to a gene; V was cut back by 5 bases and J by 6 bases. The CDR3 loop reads CASSHDRGRQPQHF. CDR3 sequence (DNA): TGTGCCAGTAGTCACGACAGGGGGCGTCAGCCCCAGCATTTT.

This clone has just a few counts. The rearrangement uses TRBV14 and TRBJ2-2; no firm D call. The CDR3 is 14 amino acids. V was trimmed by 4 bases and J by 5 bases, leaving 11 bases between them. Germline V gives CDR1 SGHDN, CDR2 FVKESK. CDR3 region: CASSLLDLTGELFF. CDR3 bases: TGTGCCAGCAGCCTCCTGGACCTGACCGGGGAGCTGTTTTTT.

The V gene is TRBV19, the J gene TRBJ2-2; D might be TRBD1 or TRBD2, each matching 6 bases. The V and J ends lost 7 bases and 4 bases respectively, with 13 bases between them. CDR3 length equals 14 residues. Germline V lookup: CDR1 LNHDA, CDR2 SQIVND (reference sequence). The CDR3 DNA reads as TGTGCCAGTACTGGTGGGGGGCGCACCGGGGAGCTGTTTTTT. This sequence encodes CASTGGGRTGELFF.

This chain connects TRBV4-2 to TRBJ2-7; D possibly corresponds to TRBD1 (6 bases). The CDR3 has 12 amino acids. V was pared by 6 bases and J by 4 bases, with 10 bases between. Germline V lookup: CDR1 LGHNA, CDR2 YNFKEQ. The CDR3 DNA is TGTGCCAGCAGTCGCACAGGGTACGAGCAGTACTTC. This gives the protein CASSRTGYEQYF.